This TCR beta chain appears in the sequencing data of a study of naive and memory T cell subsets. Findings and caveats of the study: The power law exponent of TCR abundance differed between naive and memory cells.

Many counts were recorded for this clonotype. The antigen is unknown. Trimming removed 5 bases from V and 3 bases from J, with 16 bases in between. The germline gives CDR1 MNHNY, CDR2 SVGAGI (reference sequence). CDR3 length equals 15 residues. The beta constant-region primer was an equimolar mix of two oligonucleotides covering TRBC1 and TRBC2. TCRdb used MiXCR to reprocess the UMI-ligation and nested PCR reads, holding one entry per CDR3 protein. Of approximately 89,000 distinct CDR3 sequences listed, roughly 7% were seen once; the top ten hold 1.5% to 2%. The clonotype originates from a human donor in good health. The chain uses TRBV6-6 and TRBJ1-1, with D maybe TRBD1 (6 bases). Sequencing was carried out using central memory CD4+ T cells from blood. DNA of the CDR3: TGTGCCAGCAGTCGAATGGACAGAAGGGACACTGAAGCTTTCTTT. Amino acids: CASSRMDRRDTEAFF.